These T cell receptor beta chains were read from a single sample in a study of blood T cell repertoires in COVID-19. Assay used: immunoSEQ multiplex PCR; TCRdb lists only in-frame clones, some missing. The sample records about 92,000 clones, around 85% being singletons. The source material was peripheral blood. The receptors shown here come from a woman in her sixties with COVID-19, enrolled during active disease. Each CDR3 is given with its conserved first and last residue. Rows give clone size only sometimes, using once, few, many, or a class for an expanded clone.

CDR3aa,v_gene,abundance,j_gene
CASSRYIFGPQHF,TRBV7-3,few,TRBJ1-5
CASNLQGANEKLFF,TRBV5-6,-,TRBJ1-4
CASSLGTGSETQYF,TRBV5-1,-,TRBJ2-5
CASSPGTANEKLFF,TRBV18,-,TRBJ1-4
CASGLTGTSGGVYEQFF,TRBV12-5,-,TRBJ2-1
CAISESGLYHTDTQYF,TRBV10-3,-,TRBJ2-3
CASSWTGNTEAFF,TRBV6-2/TRBV6-3,-,TRBJ1-1
CAWSQGGFEKLFF,TRBV30,-,TRBJ1-4
CASSRGATNEKLFF,TRBV4-2,-,TRBJ1-4
CASSISGETNWNEQFF,TRBV6-6,-,TRBJ2-1
CAWSLNTEAFF,TRBV30,once,TRBJ1-1
CASSYTSGGTYEQYF,TRBV7-2,-,TRBJ2-7
CASRTLGGGNTEAFF,TRBV6-5,few,TRBJ1-1
CASSQPEGASGYTF,TRBV3-1/TRBV3-2,-,TRBJ1-2
CASRRWTGNTEAFF,TRBV3-1/TRBV3-2,-,TRBJ1-1
CASSYFASPLHF,TRBV27,-,TRBJ1-6
CASSPPGGFSSYEQYF,TRBV18,few,TRBJ2-7
CASSSYKTGVSYEQYF,TRBV18,-,TRBJ2-7
CASSTGTSGYNEQFF,TRBV6-2/TRBV6-3,-,TRBJ2-1
CASSLTPGDGYTF,TRBV27,-,TRBJ1-2
CAWSVRSGGANEQFF,TRBV30,-,TRBJ2-1
CASSTGFLETQYF,TRBV7-9,-,TRBJ2-5
CASSPLFDEQFF,TRBV7-9,-,TRBJ2-1
CAWSVLVSTDTQYF,TRBV30,once,TRBJ2-3
CASSLARAETQYF,TRBV11-3,-,TRBJ2-5
CASRSSPGLVANYNEQFF,TRBV2,-,TRBJ2-1
CASSQGGEHGYGYTF,TRBV4-2,-,TRBJ1-2
CASSQSSRGGRNTIYF,TRBV23-1,once,TRBJ1-3
CAWSLADTQYF,TRBV30,-,TRBJ2-3
CASSLEPGDTYGYTF,TRBV5-5,-,TRBJ1-2
CASSQEGAGQGGYEQYF,TRBV3-1/TRBV3-2,-,TRBJ2-7
CASSLGGQPQHF,TRBV7-2,-,TRBJ1-5
CASSPPRGGYTF,TRBV5-6,-,TRBJ1-2
CASSLDRGTYEQYF,TRBV11-2,medium-sized,TRBJ2-7
CATSDWASGGPTDTQYF,TRBV24-1,-,TRBJ2-3
CASSQPAAGGADYGYTF,TRBV4-2,once,TRBJ1-2
CASSLWDTNNSPLHF,TRBV6-2/TRBV6-3,-,TRBJ1-6
CAWSVNGGIYNEQFF,TRBV30,-,TRBJ2-1
CASGSPDRDRGYTF,TRBV12-5,-,TRBJ1-2
CASSLGRPSGTQYF,TRBV5-6,-,TRBJ2-5
CASSWDSYNSPLHF,TRBV6-5,-,TRBJ1-6
CASIGGGHQPQHF,TRBV28,-,TRBJ1-5